Below are 26 T cell receptor beta chains sequenced from a single sample in a study of T cell responses to AZD1222 COVID-19 vaccine. TCRdb's table, derived via immunoSEQ multiplex PCR, lists solely in-frame clones and lacks some. The data contain about 130,000 clones, 80% to 90% of them seen just once; the ten biggest clones take up about 1.5%. The sequencing here drew on peripheral blood, taken on day 0 of AZD1222 vaccination. These receptors were collected from an adult in good health.

In this sample, this clone turned up once. The V call is TRBV3-1 (or the pseudogene TRBV3-2), the J call TRBJ1-2; 7 nucleotides match TRBD1. J lost 2 bases, V lost 4 bases, and 4 bases had no gene match. The germline V gene has CDR1 LGHDT and CDR2 YNNKEL (reference sequence). The CDR3 runs 14 residues. CDR3 in amino acids: CASSPGGPNYGYTF. CDR3 nucleotide sequence: TGTGCCAGCAGCCCAGGGGGGCCAAACTATGGCTACACCTTC.

The chain carries TRBV19 and TRBJ2-5, with D unclear. Looked up from germline, CDR1 is LNHDA and CDR2 is SQIVND (reference sequence). The CDR3 loop spans 13 amino acids. V was shortened by 5 bases and J by 1 base, with 8 bases between the two germline ends. The DNA of the CDR3 is TGTGCCAGTAGTGTACACCTCCAAGAGACCCAGTACTTC. Its protein product is CASSVHLQETQYF.

The sample holds one count of this clone. V and J are TRBV29-1 and TRBJ1-2; D is perhaps TRBD1 (5 bases). Germline loops: CDR1 SQVTM, CDR2 ANQGSEA. The ends were cut back, 4 bases at V and 3 bases at J, with 12 bases in the middle. The CDR3 loop spans 13 amino acids. The CDR3 loop is CSVVIGTDYGYTF. CDR3 nucleotides: TGCAGCGTTGTCATCGGGACGGACTATGGCTACACCTTC. The entire variable domain, with the rest obtained from reference TRBV29-1 and TRBJ1-2, is as follows: SAVISQKPSRDICQRGTSLTIQCQVDSQVTMMFWYRQQPGQSLTLIATANQGSEATYESGFVIDKFPISRPNLTFSTLTVSNMSPEDSSIYLCSVVIGTDYGYTFGSGTRLTVV.

This chain connects TRBV7-3 to TRBJ2-1, with D unclear. Trimming pared 0 bases from V and 13 bases from J, leaving 10 bases between. Germline CDR1 SGHTA, CDR2 FQGTGA. The CDR3 is 12 residues long. The CDR3 DNA reads TGTGCCAGCAGCTTAACGCTGGAGAGCCAGTTCTTC. As protein: CASSLTLESQFF.

The chain uses TRBV11-2 and TRBJ2-3; D not certain. The CDR3 is made up of 15 amino acids. V was shortened by 2 bases and J by 2 bases, with 11 bases between the two germline ends. CDR1 is SGHAT, CDR2 FQNNGV, per germline. CDR3 in DNA: TGTGCCAGCAGCTTATATTCGTGGAACACAGATACGCAGTATTTT. This encodes CASSLYSWNTDTQYF. Full variable domain (remainder filled in from reference TRBV11-2 and TRBJ2-3): EAGVAQSPRYKIIEKRQSVAFWCNPISGHATLYWYQQILGQGPKLLIQFQNNGVVDDSQLPKDRFSAERLKGVDSTLKIQPAKLEDSAVYLCASSLYSWNTDTQYFGPGTRLTVL.

This clone was seen a single time. The CDR3 DNA reads TGTGCCAGCAGCCAAGTCGGGGGGGCGAGAGATACGCAGTATTTT. Translation: CASSQVGGARDTQYF. The J gene is TRBJ2-3, the V gene TRBV3-1 (or the pseudogene TRBV3-2); 8 positions match TRBD2. The CDR3 loop spans 15 amino acids. The germline V gene encodes CDR1 LGHDT and CDR2 YNNKEL (reference sequence). With V trimmed by 1 base and J by 5 bases, 5 bases remained unmatched.

This clone has a single count. The J gene is TRBJ1-4, the V gene TRBV3-1 (or the pseudogene TRBV3-2), with D uncertain. Between the trimmed V and J ends, which lost 2 bases and 3 bases, there was a span of 13 bases. The germline gives CDR1 LGHDT, CDR2 YNNKEL (reference sequence). This CDR3 is built from 16 residues. For the CDR3, the DNA is TGTGCCAGCAGCCAAAAGTCTTTGGTAGCTAATGAAAAACTGTTTTTT. As protein: CASSQKSLVANEKLFF.

The chain uses TRBV5-1 and TRBJ2-1; D perhaps matches TRBD2 (5 bases). Germline V gene data show CDR1 as SGHRS and CDR2 as YFSETQ. Between the trimmed V and J ends, which lost 4 bases and 0 bases, there was a span of 8 bases. The CDR3 has 14 residues. The CDR3 is CASSTGSSYNEQFF. Written as DNA, the CDR3 is TGCGCCAGCAGCACGGGGTCCTCCTACAATGAGCAGTTCTTC.

The V and J genes are TRBV5-1 and TRBJ2-4; 10 bases fit TRBD2. Germline CDR1 SGHRS, CDR2 YFSETQ. The CDR3 contains 15 residues. With V trimmed by 0 bases and J by 7 bases, 4 bases remained unmatched. The CDR3 spells CASSLEAGGPNIQYF. The CDR3 DNA sequence: TGCGCCAGCAGCTTGGAAGCGGGAGGGCCGAACATTCAGTACTTC.

V usage is TRBV29-1 and J usage is TRBJ1-2, with a weak D call TRBD1 (6 bases). Germline V gene lookup returns CDR1 SQVTM and CDR2 ANQGSEA. This CDR3 is 12 amino acids long. Trimming took 6 bases from V and 1 from J, leaving 9 bases between them. CDR3: CSVLDSNYGYTF. The CDR3 DNA reads TGCAGCGTGTTGGACAGTAACTATGGCTACACCTTC.

The gene calls are TRBV11-3 and TRBJ2-3; D assignment may be TRBD1 or TRBD2 (6 bases each). Germline CDR1 reads SGHNT; CDR2 reads YENEEA. V was pared by 8 bases and J by 4 bases, with 19 bases between. The CDR3 has 15 amino acids. The chain's CDR3 is CASGGGVVLADTQYF. CDR3 nucleotides: TGTGCCAGCGGGGGCGGGGTAGTGCTTGCAGATACGCAGTATTTT.

This rearrangement joins TRBV7-2 to TRBJ2-2, with 8 bases lining up with TRBD2. The CDR3 covers 18 residues. V was pared by 3 bases and J by 4 bases, with 13 bases of the junction left unmatched. In germline, CDR1 is SGHTA, CDR2 FQGNSA. CDR3 nucleotides: TGTGCCAGCAGCTTTACAAGCCCCGGGGGGGCGGGCACCGGGGAGCTGTTTTTT. It translates to CASSFTSPGGAGTGELFF.

The chain recombines TRBV30 with TRBJ1-2, with 7 bases fitting TRBD1. CDR1 and CDR2 (germline): GTSNPN, SVGIG (reference sequence). This CDR3 is built from 12 residues. Germline trimming cut 4 bases from V and 8 bases from J; bases unmatched to any gene: 7. CDR3 DNA: TGTGCCTGGATACCGACAGGGCAGGGCTACACCTTC. Protein: CAWIPTGQGYTF.

The V and J genes are TRBV24-1 and TRBJ2-7, with 8 bases that match TRBD2. CDR3 size: 13 residues. V dropped 4 bases and J dropped 8; count of bases not matched to a gene: 6. In germline, CDR1 is KGHDR, CDR2 SFDVKD. The CDR3 spells CATSDPTSGKQYF. The DNA of the CDR3 is TGTGCCACCAGTGACCCTACTAGCGGAAAGCAGTACTTC.

V usage is TRBV24-1 and J usage is TRBJ1-5; 8 nucleotides match TRBD1. Germline CDR1 is KGHDR and CDR2 is SFDVKD. The CDR3 is 14 amino acids. Unmatched junction bases numbered 7, after V lost 9 bases and J lost 4 bases. The CDR3 is CATQVGQANQPQHF. The CDR3 nucleotides read TGTGCCACCCAAGTGGGACAGGCAAATCAGCCCCAGCATTTT.

The chain carries TRBV5-4 and TRBJ1-2; the D gene is possibly TRBD1 (6 bases). The V and J ends lost 7 bases and 7 bases respectively, with 23 bases between them. The CDR3 extends over 15 amino acids. The germline CDR1 and CDR2 sequences are SGHNT and YYREEE (reference sequence). CDR3 sequence: CASLPWASIQGGYTF. In DNA, the CDR3 is TGTGCCAGCCTCCCCTGGGCGTCCATACAGGGTGGCTACACCTTC.

This CDR3 reads CASSQPGTYNSPLHF. CDR3 sequence (DNA): TGTGCCAGCAGCCAGCCCGGGACGTACAATTCACCCCTCCACTTT. The chain combines TRBV14 with TRBJ1-6; D perhaps matches TRBD1 (5 bases). Trimming removed 3 bases at V and 7 bases at J, with 13 bases between. CDR1 is SGHDN and CDR2 is FVKESK in the germline V gene. The CDR3 consists of 15 residues.

The chain employs TRBV14 and TRBJ2-6, with D uncertain. The CDR3 covers 16 residues. V was pared by 4 bases and J by 0 bases, with 10 bases between. Looked up from germline, CDR1 is SGHDN and CDR2 is FVKESK. The CDR3 DNA sequence: TGTGCCAGCAGCCTCCCGCTGCTCTCTGGGGCCAACGTCCTGACTTTC. Translation gives CASSLPLLSGANVLTF.

This chain's CDR3 is CASLPSGYNEQFF. CDR3 DNA sequence: TGTGCCAGCCTCCCTAGCGGATACAATGAGCAGTTCTTC. The chain uses TRBV6-5 and TRBJ2-1; 7 nucleotides align to TRBD2. CDR1 and CDR2 from the germline V gene are MNHEY and SVGAGI. The CDR3 runs to 13 residues. Trimming at V came to 8 bases and at J to 4 bases, leaving 5 bases not matched to a gene.

The CDR3 protein is CSVEEGGRGRLYEQYF. The CDR3 region has the DNA TGCAGCGTTGAAGAAGGGGGCAGGGGACGGCTTTACGAGCAGTACTTC. The chain is built from TRBV29-1 and TRBJ2-7, with 7 positions matching TRBD1. This CDR3 contains 16 residues. Trimming removed 0 bases from V and 4 bases from J; junction bases left unmatched: 12. Per germline, CDR1 SQVTM and CDR2 ANQGSEA.

This clone has a handful of counts. The V and J genes are TRBV5-6 and TRBJ1-6; D gene uncertain. Trimming took 0 bases from V and 7 from J, leaving 8 bases between them. This CDR3 comprises 14 residues. The germline V gene encodes CDR1 SGHDT and CDR2 YYEEEE. The CDR3 protein is CASSLVGINSPLHF. CDR3 bases: TGTGCCAGCAGCTTGGTGGGAATCAATTCACCCCTCCACTTT.

This chain joins TRBV29-1 and TRBJ1-2, with 7 bases identical to TRBD1. Looked up from germline, CDR1 is SQVTM and CDR2 is ANQGSEA. V trimming: 5 bases; J trimming: 3 bases; junction bases outside the gene matches: 9. The CDR3 length is 14 residues. As DNA, the CDR3 is TGCAGCGTTTCGGTTCTCAGGGGGGACTATGGCTACACCTTC. It specifies CSVSVLRGDYGYTF.

The chain links TRBV27 to TRBJ2-7, with TRBD1 matching 10 bases. Germline V CDR1 and CDR2: MNHEY, SMNVEV (reference sequence). The CDR3 runs to 14 residues. V gave up 5 bases and J gave up 4 bases; unmatched junction bases: 5. This CDR3 is CASSNPGQGYEQYF. In DNA form, the CDR3 reads TGTGCCAGCAGTAATCCGGGACAGGGGTACGAGCAGTACTTC.

V gene TRBV2 combines with J gene TRBJ2-1; 7 nucleotides align to TRBD2. V shed 4 bases and J 5 bases; nucleotides not matched to a gene: 5. The CDR3 is 14 amino acids. CDR1 and CDR2 (germline): SNHLY, FYNNEI. CDR3 in DNA: TGTGCCAGCAGTGCAGCGGGAAGAAACAATGAGCAGTTCTTC. Amino acids: CASSAAGRNNEQFF.

This clone was detected only a few times. The chain has TRBV5-6 and TRBJ2-3, with TRBD1 as a possible D gene (5 bases). This CDR3 comprises 14 residues. Germline CDR1 is SGHDT and CDR2 is YYEEEE. The germline V and J ends were trimmed by 2 bases and 1 base, with 8 bases remaining between them. CDR3 region: CASSFRDRTDTQYF. The CDR3 region has the DNA TGTGCCAGCAGCTTCAGGGATCGCACAGATACGCAGTATTTT.

The chain carries TRBV7-3 and TRBJ2-1, with 8 positions matching TRBD2. The J segment lost 3 bases and the V segment lost 3 bases, leaving 4 bases of the junction unmatched. Germline lookup yields CDR1 SGHTA and CDR2 FQGTGA. There are 15 residues in the CDR3. The CDR3 sequence: CASSFGGRNYNEQFF. CDR3 nucleotide sequence: TGTGCCAGCAGCTTCGGCGGGAGGAACTACAATGAGCAGTTCTTC.